The 7 T cell receptor beta chains below come from one sample, sequenced in a study of beta chain features in type 1 diabetes. These receptors have no identified antigens. As every portion of the isolated RNA was reverse transcribed, the sequencing read expressed TCRB transcripts. Clones were read by immunoSEQ multiplex PCR, and TCRdb kept only the in-frame ones, dropping some. The table shows over 300,000 clones, with 9.3% occurring only once. The study, taken as a whole, reports: Shortening that was moderate but significant affected the TCRB CDR3s of Type 1 diabetes patients in all four CD4+ subsets.

The sequencing sample was made of central memory CD4+ T cells from blood. The source of these receptors is a man aged 30 to 45 with type 1 diabetes.

The V gene is TRBV7-9, the J gene TRBJ2-3, with D possibly TRBD2 on 6 matching bases. CDR3 length equals 15 residues. The germline V gene encodes CDR1 SEHNR and CDR2 FQNEAQ (reference sequence). V gave up 5 bases and J gave up 1 base, with 13 bases separating them. CDR3 sequence (DNA): TGTGCCAGCAGCGCACGGGAGATGGGCACAGATACGCAGTATTTT. This codes for CASSAREMGTDTQYF.

This clone was detected a few times. Other DNA sequences in the same sample also yield this CDR3. The chain uses TRBV7-8 and TRBJ2-5; D is unresolved. The V gene lost 3 bases and the J gene lost 5 bases, with 7 bases spanning the gap. The CDR3 extends over 12 amino acids. Germline-derived CDR1 and CDR2 are SGHVS and FQNEAQ. The CDR3 coding sequence is TGTGCCAGCAGCTTTTTACTCGAGACCCAGTACTTC. Amino acids: CASSFLLETQYF.

This clone was picked up many times. V is TRBV15 and J is TRBJ2-5; D call uncertain. Per germline, CDR1 LNHNV and CDR2 YYDKDF (reference sequence). With 5 bases removed from V and 9 bases from J, the gap between germline ends came to 13 bases. The CDR3 contains 12 residues. As DNA, the CDR3 is TGTGCCACCAGCCGAGCAAGAGGCCCCCAGTACTTC. Translating gives CATSRARGPQYF.

The chain employs TRBV25-1 and TRBJ1-1; TRBD1 matches 7 bases. With 7 bases clipped from V and 0 bases from J, the junction kept 8 bases outside the gene matches. The CDR3 is made up of 15 amino acids. Germline CDR1 and CDR2: MGHDK and SYGVNS. Written as DNA, the CDR3 is TGTGCCAGCACCCCCTGGGACAGCATGAACACTGAAGCTTTCTTT. Translating it yields CASTPWDSMNTEAFF.

The CDR3 spells CASSDEGGGTDTQYF. CDR3 in DNA: TGTGCCAGCAGTGATGAAGGGGGTGGCACAGATACGCAGTATTTT. This sequence joins TRBV2 and TRBJ2-3, with D maybe TRBD1 (6 bases). There are 15 residues in the CDR3. The germline V gene has CDR1 SNHLY and CDR2 FYNNEI. Trimming took 3 bases from V and 1 from J, leaving 11 bases between them.

This clone was counted only a few times. J is TRBJ1-4 and V is TRBV5-1, with D possibly matching TRBD1 (5 bases). Trimming removed 0 bases from V and 4 bases from J, with 10 bases in between. The germline gives CDR1 SGHRS, CDR2 YFSETQ. The CDR3 is made up of 15 amino acids. CDR3 nucleotide sequence: TGCGCCAGCAGCTTGGACAGGCCAGATAATGAAAAACTGTTTTTT. Residues: CASSLDRPDNEKLFF.

This clone was seen once. The chain carries TRBV6-6 and TRBJ1-2; 7 positions match TRBD1. The CDR3 loop spans 11 amino acids. J gave up 6 bases and V 6 bases, and 1 base lay outside the gene matches. Germline V gene lookup returns CDR1 MNHNY and CDR2 SVGAGI (reference sequence). The CDR3 bases are TGTGCCAGCAGGAGGGGGCATGGCTACACCTTC. Protein sequence: CASRRGHGYTF.